The 14 T cell receptor beta chains given below trace back to one sample, sequenced in a study of post-analysis software for immune sequencing data. Whole-study findings and limits: Four or five TRBV segments were significantly more frequent in patients than in controls. TRBV5-6, TRBV5-1 and TRBV20-1 were among these segments.

The authors incorporated unique molecular identifiers into the TCR beta cDNA libraries. Each CDR3 protein gets one entry after TCRdb re-called the PCR reads with MiXCR. The sample records about 820,000 distinct CDR3 sequences, 53% being singletons. The antigens of these receptors remain unknown. The sample comprised blood. The receptors were sampled from a girl aged 10 to 17 with multiple sclerosis.

V usage is TRBV10-3 and J usage is TRBJ2-1, with TRBD1 as a possible D gene (6 bases). The DNA end is a closer match to TRBJ2-7, so the J assignment may be wrong. Germline V lookup: CDR1 ENHRY, CDR2 SYGVKD. CDR3 length: 14 residues. The CDR3 loop reads CAISEAKQGHEQYF. The CDR3 DNA reads as TGTGCCATCAGTGAGGCGAAACAGGGCCACGAGCAGTACTTC.

V usage is TRBV6-4 and J usage is TRBJ1-2; 8 nucleotides match TRBD1. The CDR3 runs to 15 residues. Germline CDR1 MRHNA, CDR2 SNTAGT. J gave up 4 bases and V 0 bases, and 4 bases lay outside the gene matches. DNA of the CDR3: TGTGCCAGCAGTGACTCGGAGACAGGGGTCTATGGCTACACCTTC. It codes for CASSDSETGVYGYTF.

J is TRBJ1-2 and V is TRBV6-1, with TRBD1 matching 12 bases. This CDR3 comprises 14 residues. With V trimmed by 6 bases and J by 6 bases, 5 bases remained unmatched. CDR1 is MNHNS, CDR2 SASEGT, per germline. The CDR3 reads CASRGTGGSDGYTF. CDR3 sequence (DNA): TGTGCCAGCAGAGGGACAGGGGGCTCGGATGGCTACACCTTC.

DNA of the CDR3: TGTGCCAGCAGGCGACTAGCTGCAGATACGCAGTATTTT. As protein: CASRRLAADTQYF. The V and J genes are TRBV6-6 and TRBJ2-3; 7 bases agree with TRBD2. V gave up 6 bases and J gave up 4 bases; unmatched junction bases: 4. This CDR3 region has 13 residues. Germline loops: CDR1 MNHNY, CDR2 SVGAGI (reference sequence).

This clonotype was found a few times. The gene calls are TRBV29-1 and TRBJ2-3, with 10 nucleotides matching TRBD2. Losses at the gene ends were 5 bases for V and 6 bases for J; bases not matched to a gene: 11. The CDR3 has 15 amino acids. The germline V gene has CDR1 SQVTM and CDR2 ANQGSEA. The CDR3 nucleotides are TGCAGCGTTAGGGGACTAGCGACCGGCCAGGATACGCAGTATTTT. It specifies CSVRGLATGQDTQYF.

The rearrangement links TRBV12-3 or TRBV12-4 to TRBJ2-5; TRBD2 aligns across 7 bases. The CDR3 spans 15 residues. V was pared by 2 bases and J by 1 base, with 4 bases of the junction left unmatched. The CDR3 bases are TGTGCCAGCAGTTTAAGGACTAGGGGCCAAGAGACCCAGTACTTC. Its protein product is CASSLRTRGQETQYF.

This clonotype was counted a few times. This rearrangement joins TRBV27 to TRBJ1-5; the match to TRBD1 covers 7 bases. Germline CDR1 reads MNHEY; CDR2 reads SMNVEV (reference sequence). There are 17 residues in the CDR3. The trim removed 3 bases at V and 3 bases at J, leaving 11 bases unmatched. The DNA of the CDR3 is TGTGCCAGCAGTTTGACAGGGAAGTTTTATGTCAATCAGCCCCAGCATTTT. Its translation: CASSLTGKFYVNQPQHF.

The genes are TRBV7-9 and TRBJ2-7, with 7 bases lining up with TRBD2. The CDR3 is 15 amino acids. The ends lost 5 bases at V and 5 bases at J; junction bases unmatched: 12. Germline CDR1 is SEHNR and CDR2 is FQNEAQ (reference sequence). The DNA for the CDR3 is TGTGCCAGCAGCCACCTTCCGGGAGGATTGGACGAGCAGTACTTC. This codes for CASSHLPGGLDEQYF.

This clonotype was counted only a few times. The J gene is TRBJ1-1, the V gene TRBV5-1; 8 nucleotides line up with TRBD1. This CDR3 spans 14 amino acids. Germline values: CDR1 SGHRS, CDR2 YFSETQ. V lost 4 bases and J lost 3; bases outside the gene matches: 5. In nucleotides, the CDR3 is TGCGCCAGCAGCGTGGACAGGGTGGACACTGAAGCTTTCTTT. Protein sequence: CASSVDRVDTEAFF. The full variable domain, its missing parts supplied by reference TRBV5-1 and TRBJ1-1, is KAGVTQTPRYLIKTRGQQVTLSCSPISGHRSVSWYQQTPGQGLQFLFEYFSETQRNKGNFPGRFSGRQFSNSRSEMNVSTLELGDSALYLCASSVDRVDTEAFFGQGTRLTVV.

The chain links TRBV20-1 to TRBJ2-5, with D maybe TRBD1 (6 bases). The ends were cut back, 4 bases at V and 4 bases at J, with 16 bases in the middle. The CDR3 has 14 residues. Germline CDR1 reads DFQATT; CDR2 reads SNEGSKA (reference sequence). The CDR3 DNA follows: TGCAGTGCTAAACGGGTGACAGGCGGAGAGACCCAGTACTTC. The encoded protein is CSAKRVTGGETQYF.

The rearrangement joins TRBV19 to TRBJ1-5; no reliable D call. The V gene lost 1 base and the J gene lost 7 bases, with 11 bases spanning the gap. Germline CDR1 is LNHDA and CDR2 is SQIVND (reference sequence). The CDR3 is 14 residues long. This chain's CDR3 is CASSIGVPGQPQHF. The CDR3 nucleotides read TGTGCCAGTAGTATAGGGGTTCCAGGACAGCCCCAGCATTTT.

This clonotype was detected a few times. DNA of the CDR3: TGCGCCAGCAGCCAAGGGGGGTTAGCGTTCTTGTCCGGGGAGCTGTTTTTT. The encoded protein is CASSQGGLAFLSGELFF. The genes are TRBV4-1 and TRBJ2-2; either TRBD1 or TRBD2 may supply D (5 bases each). The V and J ends lost 1 base and 6 bases respectively, with 18 bases between them. This CDR3 region has 17 residues. CDR1 MGHRA and CDR2 YSYEKL come from the germline V gene.

This clonotype was counted a few times. J is TRBJ2-7 and V is TRBV5-1; the D gene is possibly TRBD2 (7 bases). The germline CDR1 and CDR2 sequences are SGHRS and YFSETQ. The CDR3 length is 16 residues. Trimming stripped 4 bases from V and 2 bases from J, with 19 bases between. CDR3 in amino acids: CASSKTQGGSPYEQYF. CDR3 nucleotide sequence: TGCGCCAGCAGCAAAACACAGGGAGGGAGCCCCTACGAGCAGTACTTC.

This chain links TRBV29-1 with TRBJ2-7, with 10 bases aligning to TRBD1. There are 15 residues in the CDR3. V lost 2 bases, J lost 2 bases, and 6 bases stayed unmatched. Germline-derived CDR1 and CDR2 are SQVTM and ANQGSEA. The DNA for the CDR3 is TGCAGCGTTGAAAGTGGGACAGGGGTTCCCTACGAGCAGTACTTC. Protein product: CSVESGTGVPYEQYF.